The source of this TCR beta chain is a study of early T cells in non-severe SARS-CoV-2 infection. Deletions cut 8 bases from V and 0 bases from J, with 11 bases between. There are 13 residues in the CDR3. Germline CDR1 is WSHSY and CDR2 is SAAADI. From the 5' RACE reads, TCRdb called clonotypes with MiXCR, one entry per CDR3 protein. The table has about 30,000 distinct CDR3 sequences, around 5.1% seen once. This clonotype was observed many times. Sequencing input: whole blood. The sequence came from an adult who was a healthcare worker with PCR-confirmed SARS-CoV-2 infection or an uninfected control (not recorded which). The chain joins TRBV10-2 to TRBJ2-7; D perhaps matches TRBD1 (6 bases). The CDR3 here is CASAPGASYEQYF. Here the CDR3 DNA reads TGCGCCAGCGCTCCAGGGGCCTCCTACGAGCAGTACTTC.